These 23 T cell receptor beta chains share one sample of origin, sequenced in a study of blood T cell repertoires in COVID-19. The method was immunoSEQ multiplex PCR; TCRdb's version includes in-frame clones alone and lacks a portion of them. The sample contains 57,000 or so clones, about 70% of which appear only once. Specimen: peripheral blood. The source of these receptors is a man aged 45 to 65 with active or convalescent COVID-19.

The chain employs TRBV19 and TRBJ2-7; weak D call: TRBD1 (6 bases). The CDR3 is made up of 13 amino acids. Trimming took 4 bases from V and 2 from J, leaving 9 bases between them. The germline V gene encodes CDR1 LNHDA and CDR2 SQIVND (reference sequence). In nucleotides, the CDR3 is TGTGCCAGTAGTAAGGCAGGGGCCTACGAGCAGTACTTC. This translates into CASSKAGAYEQYF. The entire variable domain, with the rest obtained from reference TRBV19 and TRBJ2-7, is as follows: DGGITQSPKYLFRKEGQNVTLSCEQNLNHDAMYWYRQDPGQGLRLIYYSQIVNDFQKGDIAEGYSVSREKKESFPLTVTSAQKNPTAFYLCASSKAGAYEQYFGPGTRLTVT.

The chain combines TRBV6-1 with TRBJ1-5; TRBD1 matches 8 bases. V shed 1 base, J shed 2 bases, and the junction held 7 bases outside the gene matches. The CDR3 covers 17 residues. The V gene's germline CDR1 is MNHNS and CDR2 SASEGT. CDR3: CASSEGQGRLGNQPQHF. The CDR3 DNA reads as TGTGCCAGCAGTGAAGGACAGGGGAGGTTAGGCAATCAGCCCCAGCATTTT.

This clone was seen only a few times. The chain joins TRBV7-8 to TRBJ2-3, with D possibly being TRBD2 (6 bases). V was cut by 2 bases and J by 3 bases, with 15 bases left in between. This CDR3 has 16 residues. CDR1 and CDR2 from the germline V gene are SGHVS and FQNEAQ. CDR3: CASSLSGGARTDTQYF. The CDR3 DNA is TGTGCCAGCAGCTTATCCGGCGGGGCGAGGACAGATACGCAGTATTTT. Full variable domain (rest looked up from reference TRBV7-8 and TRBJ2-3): GAGVSQSPRYKVAKRGQDVALRCDPISGHVSLFWYQQALGQGPEFLTYFQNEAQLDKSGLPSDRFFAERPEGSVSTLKIQRTQQEDSAVYLCASSLSGGARTDTQYFGPGTRLTVL.

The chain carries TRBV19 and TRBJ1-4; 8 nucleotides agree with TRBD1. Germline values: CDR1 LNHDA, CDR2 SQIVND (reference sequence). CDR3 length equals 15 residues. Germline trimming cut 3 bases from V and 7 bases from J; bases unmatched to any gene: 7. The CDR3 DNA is TGTGCCAGTAGTATGGGGGGACAGGCGTCTGAAAAACTGTTTTTT. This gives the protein CASSMGGQASEKLFF.

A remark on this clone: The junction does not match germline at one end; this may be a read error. The CDR3 here is CASSPLGQGGYGYTF. CDR3 DNA sequence: TGTGCTAGCAGCCCCTTGGGACAGGGAGGGTATGGCTACACCTTC. The V and J genes are TRBV7-7 and TRBJ1-2; 9 positions agree with TRBD1. The CDR3 contains 15 residues. The germline gives CDR1 SSHAT, CDR2 FNYEAQ (reference sequence). The full variable domain, with the rest looked up from reference TRBV7-7 and TRBJ1-2, is GAGVSQSPRYKVTKRGQDVTLRCDPISSHATLYWYQQALGQGPEFLTYFNYEAQPDKSGLPSDRFSAERPEGSISTLTIQRTEQRDSAMYRCASSPLGQGGYGYTFGSGTRLTVV.

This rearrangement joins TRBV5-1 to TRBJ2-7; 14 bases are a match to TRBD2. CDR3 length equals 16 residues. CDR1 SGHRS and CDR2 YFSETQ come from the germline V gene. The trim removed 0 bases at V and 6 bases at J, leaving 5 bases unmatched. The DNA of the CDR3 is TGCGCCAGCAGCTTGGGACTAGCGGGAGGGCTTTTCGAGCAGTACTTC. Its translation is CASSLGLAGGLFEQYF.

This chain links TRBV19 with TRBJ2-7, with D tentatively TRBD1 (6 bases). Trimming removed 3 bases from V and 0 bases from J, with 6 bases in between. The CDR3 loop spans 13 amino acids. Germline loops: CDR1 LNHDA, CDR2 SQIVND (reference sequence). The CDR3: CASSMDSSYEQYF. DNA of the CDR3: TGTGCCAGTAGTATGGACAGCTCCTACGAGCAGTACTTC.

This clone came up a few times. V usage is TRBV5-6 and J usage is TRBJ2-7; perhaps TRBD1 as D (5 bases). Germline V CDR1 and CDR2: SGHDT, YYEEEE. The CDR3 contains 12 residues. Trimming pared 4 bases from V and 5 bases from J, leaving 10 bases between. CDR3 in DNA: TGTGCCAGCAGCAGTTCAGGGAACGAGCAGTACTTC. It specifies CASSSSGNEQYF.

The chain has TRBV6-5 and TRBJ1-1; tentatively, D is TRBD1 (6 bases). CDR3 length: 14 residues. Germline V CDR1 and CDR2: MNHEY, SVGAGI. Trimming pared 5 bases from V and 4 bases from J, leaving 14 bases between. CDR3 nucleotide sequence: TGTGCCAGCAGTCAAACAGGGAAAAGCACTGAAGCTTTCTTT. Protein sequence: CASSQTGKSTEAFF.

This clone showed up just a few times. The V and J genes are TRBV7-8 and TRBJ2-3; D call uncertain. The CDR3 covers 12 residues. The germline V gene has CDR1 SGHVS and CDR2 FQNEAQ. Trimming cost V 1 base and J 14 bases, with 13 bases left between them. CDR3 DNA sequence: TGTGCCAGCAGCTTAGATTTACCCCTATGGTATTTT. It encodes CASSLDLPLWYF.

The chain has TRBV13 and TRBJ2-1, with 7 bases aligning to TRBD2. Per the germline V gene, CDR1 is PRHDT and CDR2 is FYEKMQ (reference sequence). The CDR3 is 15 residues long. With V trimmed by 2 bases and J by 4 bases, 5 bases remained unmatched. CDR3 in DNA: TGTGCCAGCAGCTTAAGACGGGGGGATTACAATGAGCAGTTCTTC. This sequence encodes CASSLRRGDYNEQFF.

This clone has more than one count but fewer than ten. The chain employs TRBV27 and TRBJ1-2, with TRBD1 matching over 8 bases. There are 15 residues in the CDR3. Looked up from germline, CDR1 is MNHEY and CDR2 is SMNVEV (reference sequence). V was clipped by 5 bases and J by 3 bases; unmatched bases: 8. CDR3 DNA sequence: TGTGCCAGCAGTCGGGCAGGGGGCAGTGACTATGGCTACACCTTC. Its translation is CASSRAGGSDYGYTF.

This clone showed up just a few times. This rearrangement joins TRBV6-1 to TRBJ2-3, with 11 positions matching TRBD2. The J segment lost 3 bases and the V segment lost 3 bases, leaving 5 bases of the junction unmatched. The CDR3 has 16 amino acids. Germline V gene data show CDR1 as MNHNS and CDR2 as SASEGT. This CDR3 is CASSDTSGSWTDTQYF. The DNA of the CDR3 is TGTGCCAGCAGTGATACTAGCGGGAGTTGGACAGATACGCAGTATTTT.

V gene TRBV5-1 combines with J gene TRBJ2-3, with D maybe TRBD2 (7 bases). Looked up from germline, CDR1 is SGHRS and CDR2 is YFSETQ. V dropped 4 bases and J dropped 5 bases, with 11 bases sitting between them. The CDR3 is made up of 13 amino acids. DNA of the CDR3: TGCGCCAGCAGCGGGGGGGCCCAAGATACGCAGTATTTT. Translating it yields CASSGGAQDTQYF.

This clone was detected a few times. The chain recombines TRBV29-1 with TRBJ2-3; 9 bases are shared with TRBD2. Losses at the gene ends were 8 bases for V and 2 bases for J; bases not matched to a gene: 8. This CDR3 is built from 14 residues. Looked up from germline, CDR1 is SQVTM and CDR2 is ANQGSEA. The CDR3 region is CSSRSGGNTDTQYF. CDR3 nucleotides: TGCAGCTCCCGTAGCGGGGGAAACACAGATACGCAGTATTTT.

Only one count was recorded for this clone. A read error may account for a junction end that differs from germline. CDR3 sequence reads: CPSHVGEGGAAFF. As DNA, the CDR3 is TGTCCCAGCCATGTGGGGGAGGGGGGGGCAGCTTTCTTT. The V gene is TRBV19, the J gene TRBJ1-1, with a weak D call TRBD1 (6 bases). This CDR3 comprises 13 residues. Germline lookup yields CDR1 LNHDA and CDR2 SQIVND (reference sequence). The variable domain in full, with the rest retrieved from reference TRBV19 and TRBJ1-1, is DGGITQSPKYLFRKEGQNVTLSCEQNLNHDAMYWYRQDPGQGLRLIYYSQIVNDFQKGDIAEGYSVSREKKESFPLTVTSAQKNPTAFYLCPSHVGEGGAAFFGQGTRLTVV.

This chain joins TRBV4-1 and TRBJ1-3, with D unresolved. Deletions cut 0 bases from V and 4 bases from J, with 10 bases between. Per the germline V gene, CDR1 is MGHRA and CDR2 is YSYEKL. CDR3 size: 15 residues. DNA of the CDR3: TGCGCCAGCAGCCAAGATCGGGAGTGGGGAAACACCATATATTTT. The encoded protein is CASSQDREWGNTIYF.

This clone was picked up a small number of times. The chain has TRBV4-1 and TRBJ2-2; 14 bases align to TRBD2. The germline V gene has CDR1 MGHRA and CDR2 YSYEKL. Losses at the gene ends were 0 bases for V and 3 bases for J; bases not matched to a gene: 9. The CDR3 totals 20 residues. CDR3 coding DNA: TGCGCCAGCAGCCAAGATGCGGCGACTAGCGGGAGGGTCTACACCGGGGAGCTGTTTTTT. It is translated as CASSQDAATSGRVYTGELFF.

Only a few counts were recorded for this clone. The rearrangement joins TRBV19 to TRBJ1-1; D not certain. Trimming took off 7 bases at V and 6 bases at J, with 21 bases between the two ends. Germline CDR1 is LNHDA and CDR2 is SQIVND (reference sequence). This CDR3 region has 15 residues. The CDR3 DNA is TGTGCCAGTACTACGAAGTCGGAGGGATCCCCTGAAGCTTTCTTT. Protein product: CASTTKSEGSPEAFF.

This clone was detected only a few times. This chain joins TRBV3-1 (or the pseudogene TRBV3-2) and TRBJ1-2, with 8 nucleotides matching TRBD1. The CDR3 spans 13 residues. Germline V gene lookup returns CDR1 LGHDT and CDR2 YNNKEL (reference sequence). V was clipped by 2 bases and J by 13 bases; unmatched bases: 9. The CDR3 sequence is CASSQTTRTGRTF. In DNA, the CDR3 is TGTGCCAGCAGCCAAACTACCCGGACAGGGCGCACCTTC.

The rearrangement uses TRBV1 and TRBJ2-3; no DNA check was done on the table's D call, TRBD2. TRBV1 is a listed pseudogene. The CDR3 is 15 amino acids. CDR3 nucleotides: TGCACCAGCAGCCAAGCACGGGGGGATACAGATACGCAGTATTTT. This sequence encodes CTSSQARGDTDTQYF.

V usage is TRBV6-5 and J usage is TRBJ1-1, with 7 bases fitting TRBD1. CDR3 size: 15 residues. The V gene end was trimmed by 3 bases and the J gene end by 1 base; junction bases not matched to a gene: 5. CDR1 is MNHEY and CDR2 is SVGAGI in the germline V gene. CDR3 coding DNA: TGTGCCAGCAGTTATAATTGGGACAGGAACACTGAAGCTTTCTTT. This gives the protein CASSYNWDRNTEAFF.

Here the CDR3 DNA reads TGTGCCAGCAGCCAAGGACAGGGGGTGGAAGAGACCCAGTACTTC. Residues: CASSQGQGVEETQYF. The gene calls are TRBV4-2 and TRBJ2-5; 9 nucleotides agree with TRBD1. CDR1 is LGHNA, CDR2 YNFKEQ, per germline. There are 15 residues in the CDR3. V was pared by 1 base and J by 3 bases, with 3 bases of the junction left unmatched.